A selection of T cell receptor beta chains follows, all from one sample in a study of blood T cells in healthy people across ages. TCRdb ran MiXCR on the 5' RACE reads and lists one entry per CDR3 protein. The sample holds about 1 million distinct CDR3 sequences, less than 50% seen once. The specimen was blood. The receptors were gathered from a woman in her sixties or seventies in good health. Both conserved end residues are part of each CDR3. Fields, in order: V gene, D gene, J gene, clone size, CDR3 protein, CDR3 DNA. D genes are given only for firm matches. The size field is filled for only some rows; it gives once, few, many or a size class.

>TRBV28|.|TRBJ1-2|.
CASSSPLRWGRKGYTF
TGTGCCAGCAGTTCACCCCTTCGTTGGGGGCGGAAAGGCTACACCTTC
>TRBV4-1|TRBD2|TRBJ2-7|.
CASSQEPDLSGSSYEQYF
TGCGCCAGCAGCCAAGAGCCGGATCTCAGCGGGAGCTCCTACGAGCAGTACTTC
>TRBV10-3|TRBD1|TRBJ1-4|.
CAISPGQENEKLFF
TGTGCCATCAGTCCGGGACAGGAAAATGAAAAACTGTTTTTT
>TRBV5-1|.|TRBJ2-3|few
CASKAGLDTQYF
TGCGCCAGCAAGGCTGGGTTAGATACGCAGTATTTT
>TRBV5-1|.|TRBJ2-2|once
CASSTDATSGELFF
TGCGCCAGCAGCACGGACGCGACTAGCGGGGAGCTGTTTTTT
>TRBV5-6|TRBD2|TRBJ2-4|.
CASTAGGGAIQYF
TGTGCCAGCACGGCGGGAGGGGGGGCCATTCAGTACTTC
>TRBV15|.|TRBJ1-4|few
CATSSSLGGVGEKLFF
TGTGCCACCAGCAGTTCCCTGGGAGGGGTTGGTGAAAAACTGTTTTTT
>TRBV5-1|.|TRBJ1-5|few
CASSLTGIDQPQHF
TGCGCCAGCAGCTTGACAGGGATTGATCAGCCCCAGCATTTT
>TRBV30|.|TRBJ2-7|.
CAWSVGRGVQYEQYF
TGTGCCTGGAGTGTAGGGCGGGGAGTACAGTACGAGCAGTACTTC
>TRBV28|.|TRBJ2-2|few
CASSLGGAGTGELFF
TGTGCCAGCAGTTTAGGGGGGGCTGGCACCGGGGAGCTGTTTTTT
>TRBV20-1|.|TRBJ2-4|few
CSASEDGGKTIQYF
TGCAGTGCTTCCGAAGACGGCGGGAAGACCATTCAGTACTTC
>TRBV7-3|TRBD1|TRBJ2-7|.
CASSPGQGTGEQYF
TGTGCCAGCAGCCCGGGACAGGGGACGGGCGAGCAGTACTTC
>TRBV10-3|TRBD1|TRBJ2-7|many
CAISDSGQGSYEQYF
TGTGCCATCAGTGATTCAGGACAGGGTTCCTACGAGCAGTACTTC